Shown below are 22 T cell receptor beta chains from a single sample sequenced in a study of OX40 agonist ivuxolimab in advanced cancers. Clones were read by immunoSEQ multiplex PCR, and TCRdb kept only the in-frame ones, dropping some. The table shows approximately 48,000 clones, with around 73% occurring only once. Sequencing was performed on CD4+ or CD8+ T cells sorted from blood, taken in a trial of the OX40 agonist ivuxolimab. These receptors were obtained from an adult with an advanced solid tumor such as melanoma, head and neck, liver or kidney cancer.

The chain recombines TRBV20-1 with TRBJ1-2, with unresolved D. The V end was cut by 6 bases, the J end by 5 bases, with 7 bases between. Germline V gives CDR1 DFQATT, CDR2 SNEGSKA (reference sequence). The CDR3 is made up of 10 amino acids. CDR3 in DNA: TGCAGTGCCGTACCATATGGCTACACCTTC. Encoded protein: CSAVPYGYTF.

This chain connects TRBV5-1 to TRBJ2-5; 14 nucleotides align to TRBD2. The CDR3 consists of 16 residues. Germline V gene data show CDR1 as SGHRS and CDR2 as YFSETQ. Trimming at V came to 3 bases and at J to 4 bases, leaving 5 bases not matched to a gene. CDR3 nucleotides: TGCGCCAGCAGCTGGGGGACTAGCGGGAGCCCAGAGACCCAGTACTTC. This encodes CASSWGTSGSPETQYF.

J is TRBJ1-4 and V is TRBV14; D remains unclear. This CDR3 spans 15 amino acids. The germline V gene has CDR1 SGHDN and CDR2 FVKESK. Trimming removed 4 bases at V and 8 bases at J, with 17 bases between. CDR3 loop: CASSPRAGTGEKLFF. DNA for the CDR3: TGTGCCAGCAGCCCGAGGGCAGGCACGGGAGAAAAACTGTTTTTT.

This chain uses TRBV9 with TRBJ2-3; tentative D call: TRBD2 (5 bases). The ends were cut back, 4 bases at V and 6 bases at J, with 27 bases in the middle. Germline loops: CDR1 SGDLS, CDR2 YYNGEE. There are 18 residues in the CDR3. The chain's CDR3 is CASSLLPLSELLVDTQYF. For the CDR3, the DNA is TGTGCCAGCAGCCTCTTGCCCCTTAGCGAGCTATTGGTGGATACGCAGTATTTT.

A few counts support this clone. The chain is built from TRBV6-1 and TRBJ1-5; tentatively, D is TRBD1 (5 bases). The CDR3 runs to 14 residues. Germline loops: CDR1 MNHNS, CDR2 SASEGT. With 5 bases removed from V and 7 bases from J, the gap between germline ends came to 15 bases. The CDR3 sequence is CASSNPGLEQPQHF. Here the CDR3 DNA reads TGTGCCAGCAGTAACCCAGGGTTGGAACAGCCCCAGCATTTT.

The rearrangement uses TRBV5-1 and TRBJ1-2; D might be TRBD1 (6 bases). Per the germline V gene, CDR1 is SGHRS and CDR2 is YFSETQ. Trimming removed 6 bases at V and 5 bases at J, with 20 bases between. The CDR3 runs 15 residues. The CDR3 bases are TGCGCCAGCACCGATGAATCCAGGGGAAATTATGGCTACACCTTC. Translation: CASTDESRGNYGYTF.

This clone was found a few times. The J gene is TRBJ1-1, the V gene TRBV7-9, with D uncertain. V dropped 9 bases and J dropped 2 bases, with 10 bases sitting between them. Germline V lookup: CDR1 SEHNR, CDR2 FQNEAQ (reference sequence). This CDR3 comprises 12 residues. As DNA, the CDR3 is TGTGCCAGTATGGAGGTAAACACTGAAGCTTTCTTT. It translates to CASMEVNTEAFF. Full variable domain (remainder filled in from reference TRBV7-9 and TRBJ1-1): DTGVSQNPRHKITKRGQNVTFRCDPISEHNRLYWYRQTLGQGPEFLTYFQNEAQLEKSRLLSDRFSAERPKGSFSTLEIQRTEQGDSAMYLCASMEVNTEAFFGQGTRLTVV.

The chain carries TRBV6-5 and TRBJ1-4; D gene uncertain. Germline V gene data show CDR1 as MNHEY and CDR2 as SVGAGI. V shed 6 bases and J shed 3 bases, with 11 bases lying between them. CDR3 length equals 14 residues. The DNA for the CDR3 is TGTGCCAGCAGATCGGAGCAGCCTAATGAAAAACTGTTTTTT. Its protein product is CASRSEQPNEKLFF.

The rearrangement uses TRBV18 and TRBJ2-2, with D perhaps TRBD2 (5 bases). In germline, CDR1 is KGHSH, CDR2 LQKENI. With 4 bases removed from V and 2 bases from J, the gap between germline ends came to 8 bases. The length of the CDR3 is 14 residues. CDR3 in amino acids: CASSLGVNTGELFF. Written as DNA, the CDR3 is TGTGCCAGCTCACTGGGAGTTAACACCGGGGAGCTGTTTTTT.

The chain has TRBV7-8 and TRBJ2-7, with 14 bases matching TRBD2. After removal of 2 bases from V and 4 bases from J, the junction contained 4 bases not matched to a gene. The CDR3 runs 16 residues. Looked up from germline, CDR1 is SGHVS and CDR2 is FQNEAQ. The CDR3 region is CASSLYRLAGGYEQYF. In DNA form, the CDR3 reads TGTGCCAGCAGCTTATATCGACTAGCGGGAGGGTACGAGCAGTACTTC.

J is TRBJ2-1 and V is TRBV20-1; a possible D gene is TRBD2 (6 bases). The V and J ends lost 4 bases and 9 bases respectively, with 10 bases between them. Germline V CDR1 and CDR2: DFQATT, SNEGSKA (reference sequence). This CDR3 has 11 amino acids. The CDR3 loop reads CSAKRETEQFF. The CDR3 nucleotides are TGCAGTGCTAAACGGGAGACTGAGCAGTTCTTC.

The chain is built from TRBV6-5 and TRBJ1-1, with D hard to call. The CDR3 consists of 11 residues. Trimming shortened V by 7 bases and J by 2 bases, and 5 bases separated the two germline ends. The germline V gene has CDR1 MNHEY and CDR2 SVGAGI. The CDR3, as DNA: TGTGCCAGCACCCCAAACACTGAAGCTTTCTTT. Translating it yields CASTPNTEAFF.

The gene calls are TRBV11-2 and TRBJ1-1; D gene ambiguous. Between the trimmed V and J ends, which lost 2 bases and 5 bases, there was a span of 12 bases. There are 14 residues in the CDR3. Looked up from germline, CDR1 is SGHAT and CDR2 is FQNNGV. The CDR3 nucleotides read TGTGCCAGCAGCTTAATCCGGGAGTGGACTGAAGCTTTCTTT. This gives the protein CASSLIREWTEAFF. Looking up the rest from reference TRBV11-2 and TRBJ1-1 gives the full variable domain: EAGVAQSPRYKIIEKRQSVAFWCNPISGHATLYWYQQILGQGPKLLIQFQNNGVVDDSQLPKDRFSAERLKGVDSTLKIQPAKLEDSAVYLCASSLIREWTEAFFGQGTRLTVV.

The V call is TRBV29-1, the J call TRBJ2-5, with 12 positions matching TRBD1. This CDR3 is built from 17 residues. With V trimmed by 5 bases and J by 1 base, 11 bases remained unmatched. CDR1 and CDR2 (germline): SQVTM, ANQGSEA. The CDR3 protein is CSVQRDRGLASQETQYF. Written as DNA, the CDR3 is TGCAGCGTTCAAAGGGACAGGGGGCTAGCGAGCCAAGAGACCCAGTACTTC.

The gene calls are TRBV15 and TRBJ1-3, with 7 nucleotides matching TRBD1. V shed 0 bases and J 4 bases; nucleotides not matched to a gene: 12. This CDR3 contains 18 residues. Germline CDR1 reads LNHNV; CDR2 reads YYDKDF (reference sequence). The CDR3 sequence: CATSRDWKLTGVGNTIYF. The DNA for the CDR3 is TGTGCCACCAGCAGAGATTGGAAACTTACAGGGGTCGGAAACACCATATATTTT.

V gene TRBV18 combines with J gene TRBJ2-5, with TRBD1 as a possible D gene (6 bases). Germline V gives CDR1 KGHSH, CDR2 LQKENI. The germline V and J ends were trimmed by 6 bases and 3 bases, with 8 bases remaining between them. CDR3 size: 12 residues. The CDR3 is CASSTGKETQYF. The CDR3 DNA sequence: TGTGCCAGCTCCACAGGGAAAGAGACCCAGTACTTC. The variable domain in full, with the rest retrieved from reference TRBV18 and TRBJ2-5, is NAGVMQNPRHLVRRRGQEARLRCSPMKGHSHVYWYRQLPEEGLKFMVYLQKENIIDESGMPKERFSAEFPKEGPSILRIQQVVRGDSAAYFCASSTGKETQYFGPGTRLLVL.

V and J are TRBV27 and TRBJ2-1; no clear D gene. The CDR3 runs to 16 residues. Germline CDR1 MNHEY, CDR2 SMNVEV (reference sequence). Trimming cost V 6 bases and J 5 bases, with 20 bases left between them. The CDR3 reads CASSPQVGRRNNEQFF. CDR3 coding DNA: TGTGCCAGCAGCCCACAAGTGGGCAGGCGCAACAATGAGCAGTTCTTC.

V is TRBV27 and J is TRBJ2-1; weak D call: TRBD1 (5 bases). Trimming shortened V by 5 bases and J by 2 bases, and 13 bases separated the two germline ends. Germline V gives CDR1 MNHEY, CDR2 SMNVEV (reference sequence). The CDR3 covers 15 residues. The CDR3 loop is CASSTQGYPYNEQFF. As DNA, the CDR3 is TGTGCCAGCAGTACTCAGGGTTACCCCTACAATGAGCAGTTCTTC.

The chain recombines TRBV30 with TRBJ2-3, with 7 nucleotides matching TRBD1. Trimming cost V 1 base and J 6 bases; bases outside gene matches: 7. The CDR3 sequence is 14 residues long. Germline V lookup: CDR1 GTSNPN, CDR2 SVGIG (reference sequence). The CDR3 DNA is TGTGCCTGGAGTGGGCAGGGGGAGCGGGATACGCAGTATTTT. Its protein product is CAWSGQGERDTQYF.

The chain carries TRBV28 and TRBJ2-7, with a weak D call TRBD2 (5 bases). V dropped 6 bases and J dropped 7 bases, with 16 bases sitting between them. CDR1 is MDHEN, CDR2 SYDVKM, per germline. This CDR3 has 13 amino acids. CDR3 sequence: CASRDSGREEQYF. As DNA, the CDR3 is TGTGCCAGCAGGGACTCCGGACGAGAAGAGCAGTACTTC.

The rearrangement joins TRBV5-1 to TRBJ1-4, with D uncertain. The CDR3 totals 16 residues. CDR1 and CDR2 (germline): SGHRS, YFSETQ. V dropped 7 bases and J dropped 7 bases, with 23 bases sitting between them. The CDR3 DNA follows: TGCGCCAGCTCCACTGGACCCAAGAGAAAGGTTGAAAAACTGTTTTTT. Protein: CASSTGPKRKVEKLFF.

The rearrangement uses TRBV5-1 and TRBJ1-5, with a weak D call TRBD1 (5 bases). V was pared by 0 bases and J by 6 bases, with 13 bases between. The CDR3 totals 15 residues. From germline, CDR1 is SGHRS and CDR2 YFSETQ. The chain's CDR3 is CASSLVPGYGQPQHF. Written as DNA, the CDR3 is TGCGCCAGCAGCTTGGTACCAGGGTACGGTCAGCCCCAGCATTTT.